This T cell receptor beta chain derives from a study of T cells in Graves' hyperthyroidism and ophthalmopathy. Study-level results: The blood repertoire included most of the expanded thyroid clonotypes above 0.001. A 13 V-J model separated ophthalmopathy from stable hyperthyroidism.

V shed 1 base, J shed 3 bases, and the junction held 5 bases outside the gene matches. The CDR3 is 15 residues long. In germline, CDR1 is SEHNR, CDR2 FQNEAQ (reference sequence). RNA transcripts provided the source from which TCR beta CDR3 regions were amplified. The HTBI set primed first-round TCR CDR3 RT-PCR. TCRdb re-called the multiplex PCR reads with MiXCR, one entry per CDR3 protein. The sample lists about 570,000 distinct CDR3 sequences; about 43% were seen once. This clonotype was picked up many times. Its specificity is unknown. The TCR sequence derives from an adult woman with Graves' disease, either hyperthyroidism or ophthalmopathy (not recorded which). The source material was peripheral blood or thyroid tissue (not recorded which). This chain links TRBV7-9 with TRBJ2-7; TRBD1 matches 8 bases. The CDR3 DNA reads TGTGCCAGCAGCTTAGTCCGGACAGGGCACTACGAGCAGTACTTC. Translation: CASSLVRTGHYEQYF.